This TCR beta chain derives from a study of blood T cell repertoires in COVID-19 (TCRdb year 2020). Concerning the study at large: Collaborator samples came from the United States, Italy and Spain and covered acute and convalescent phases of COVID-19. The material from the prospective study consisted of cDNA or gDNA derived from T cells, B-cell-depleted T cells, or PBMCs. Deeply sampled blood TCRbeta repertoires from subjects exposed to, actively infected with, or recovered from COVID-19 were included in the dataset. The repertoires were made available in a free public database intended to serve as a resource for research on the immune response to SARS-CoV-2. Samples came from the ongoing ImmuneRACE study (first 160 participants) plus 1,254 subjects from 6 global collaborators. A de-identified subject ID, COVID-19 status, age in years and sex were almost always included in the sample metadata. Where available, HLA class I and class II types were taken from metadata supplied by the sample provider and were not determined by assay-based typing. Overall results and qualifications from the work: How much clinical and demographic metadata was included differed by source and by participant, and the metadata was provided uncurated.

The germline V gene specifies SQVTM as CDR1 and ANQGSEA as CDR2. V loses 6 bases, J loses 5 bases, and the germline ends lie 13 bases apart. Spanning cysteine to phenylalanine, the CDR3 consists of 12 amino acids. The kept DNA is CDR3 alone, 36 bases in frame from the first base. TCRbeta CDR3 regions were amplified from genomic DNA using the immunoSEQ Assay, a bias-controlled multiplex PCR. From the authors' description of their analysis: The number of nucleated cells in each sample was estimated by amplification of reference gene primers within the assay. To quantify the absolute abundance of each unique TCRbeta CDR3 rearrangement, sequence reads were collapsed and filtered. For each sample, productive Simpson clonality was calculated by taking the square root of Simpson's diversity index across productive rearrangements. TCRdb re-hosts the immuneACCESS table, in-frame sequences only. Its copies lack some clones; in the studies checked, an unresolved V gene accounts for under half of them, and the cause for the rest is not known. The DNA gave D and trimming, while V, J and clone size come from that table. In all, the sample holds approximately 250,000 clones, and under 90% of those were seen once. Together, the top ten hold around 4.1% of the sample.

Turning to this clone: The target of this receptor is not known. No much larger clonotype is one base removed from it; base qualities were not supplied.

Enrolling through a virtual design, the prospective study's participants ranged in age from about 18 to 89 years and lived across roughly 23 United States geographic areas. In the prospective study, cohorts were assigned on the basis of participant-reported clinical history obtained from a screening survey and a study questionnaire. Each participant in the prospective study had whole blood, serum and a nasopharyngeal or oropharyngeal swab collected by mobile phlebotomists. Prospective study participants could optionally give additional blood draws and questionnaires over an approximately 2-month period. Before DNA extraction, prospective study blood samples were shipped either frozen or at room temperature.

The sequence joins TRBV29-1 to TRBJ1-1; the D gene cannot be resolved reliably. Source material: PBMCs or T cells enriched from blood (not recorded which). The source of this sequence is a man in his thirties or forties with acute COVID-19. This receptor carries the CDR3 CSVCWSDTEAFF. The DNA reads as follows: TGCAGCGTCTGTTGGAGTGATACTGAAGCTTTCTTT.